The sequence of this T cell receptor (beta chain) was determined in a study of CD8 T cells in Susac syndrome. With random hexamers, 0.5 to 1 ug RNA was reverse transcribed. TCRdb independently ran MiXCR on the immunoSEQ multiplex PCR reads; one entry per CDR3 protein. The sample lists about 180,000 distinct CDR3 sequences; 85% to 95% were seen once. With 1 base removed from V and 0 bases from J, the gap between germline ends came to 13 bases. Per the germline V gene, CDR1 is SGHVS and CDR2 is FNYEAQ. This CDR3 region has 18 residues. The sequence was obtained from a human donor with multiple sclerosis. Material for sequencing was CD8+ T cells from PBMCs. This chain links TRBV7-6 with TRBJ2-6, with D unresolved. The CDR3 region is CASSLEVHVSSGANVLTF. The CDR3 DNA sequence: TGTGCCAGCAGCTTAGAGGTACACGTTAGCTCTGGGGCCAACGTCCTGACTTTC.